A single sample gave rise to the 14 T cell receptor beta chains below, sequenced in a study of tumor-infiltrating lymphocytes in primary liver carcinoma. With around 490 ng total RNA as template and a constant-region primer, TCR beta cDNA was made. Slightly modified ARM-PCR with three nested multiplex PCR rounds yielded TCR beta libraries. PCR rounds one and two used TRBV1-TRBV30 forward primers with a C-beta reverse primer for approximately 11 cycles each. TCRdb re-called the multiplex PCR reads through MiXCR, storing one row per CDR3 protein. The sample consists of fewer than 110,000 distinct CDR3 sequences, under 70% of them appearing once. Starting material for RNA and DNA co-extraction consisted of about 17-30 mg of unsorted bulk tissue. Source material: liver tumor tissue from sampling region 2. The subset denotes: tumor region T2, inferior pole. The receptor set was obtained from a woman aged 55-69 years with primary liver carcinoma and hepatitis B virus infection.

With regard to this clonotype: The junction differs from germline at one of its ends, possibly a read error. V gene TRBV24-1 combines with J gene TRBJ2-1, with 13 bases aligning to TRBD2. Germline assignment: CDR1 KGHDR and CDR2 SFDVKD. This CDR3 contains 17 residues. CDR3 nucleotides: TGTACCACTAGCGGACTAGCGGGAGAAGGGAGGTGGAACCGACAGTTCTTC. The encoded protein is CTTSGLAGEGRWNRQFF.

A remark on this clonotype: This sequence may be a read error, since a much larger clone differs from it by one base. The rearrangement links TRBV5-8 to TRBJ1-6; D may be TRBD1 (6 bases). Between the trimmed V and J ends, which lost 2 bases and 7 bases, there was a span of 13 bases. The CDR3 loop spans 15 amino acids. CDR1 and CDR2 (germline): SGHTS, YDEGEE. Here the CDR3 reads CASSFQGLVNSPLHF. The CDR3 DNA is TGTGCCAGCAGCTTTCAGGGGCTCGTAAATTCACCCCTCCACTTT. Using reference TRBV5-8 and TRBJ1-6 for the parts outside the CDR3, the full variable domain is EAGVTQSPTHLIKTRGQQATLRCSPISGHTSVYWYQQALGLGLQFLLWYDEGEERNRGNFPPRFSGRQFPNYSSELNVNALELEDSALYLCASSFQGLVNSPLHFGNGTRLTVT.

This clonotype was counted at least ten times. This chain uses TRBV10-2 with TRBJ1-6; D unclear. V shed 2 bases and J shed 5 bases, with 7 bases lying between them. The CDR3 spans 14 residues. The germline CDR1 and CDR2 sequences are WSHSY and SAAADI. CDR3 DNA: TGCGCCAGCAGTGAGGGAGGGAATAATTCACCCCTCCACTTT. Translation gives CASSEGGNNSPLHF.

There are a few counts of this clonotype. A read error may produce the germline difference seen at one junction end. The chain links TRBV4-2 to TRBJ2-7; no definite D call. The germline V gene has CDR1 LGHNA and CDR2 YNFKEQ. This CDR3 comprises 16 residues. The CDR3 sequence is CVSSQCGSASSYEQYF. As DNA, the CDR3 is TGTGTCAGCAGCCAATGTGGCAGCGCGAGCTCCTACGAGCAGTACTTC.

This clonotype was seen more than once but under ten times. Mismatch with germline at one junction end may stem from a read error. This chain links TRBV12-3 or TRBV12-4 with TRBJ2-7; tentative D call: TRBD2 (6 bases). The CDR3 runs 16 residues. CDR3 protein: CASSFGDLGGTYEQYF. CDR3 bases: TGTGCCAGCAGTTTTGGGGACTTGGGGGGTACCTACGAGCAATACTTC.

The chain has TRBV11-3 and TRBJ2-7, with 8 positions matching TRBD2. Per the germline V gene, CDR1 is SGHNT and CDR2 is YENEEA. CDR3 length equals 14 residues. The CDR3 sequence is CAGSGGRFSREQYV. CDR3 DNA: TGTGCCGGCAGCGGGGGAAGGTTTAGTCGCGAGCAGTACGTC.

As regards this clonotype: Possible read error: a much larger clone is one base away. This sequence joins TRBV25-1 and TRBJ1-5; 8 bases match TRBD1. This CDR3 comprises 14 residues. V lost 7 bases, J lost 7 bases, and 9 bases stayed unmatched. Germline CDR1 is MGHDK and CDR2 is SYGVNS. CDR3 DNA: TGTGCCAGCATTGGACAGGGCACGTACCAGCCCCAGCATTTT. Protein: CASIGQGTYQPQHF.

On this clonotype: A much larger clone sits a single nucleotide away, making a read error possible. CDR3 amino acids: CASTEGITVSYEQYF. In nucleotides, the CDR3 is TGTGCCAGCACAGAGGGTATAACCGTCTCCTACGAGCAGTACTTC. This chain joins TRBV28 and TRBJ2-7, with D possibly being TRBD2 (5 bases). V gave up 7 bases and J gave up 0 bases, with 16 bases separating them. The CDR3 consists of 15 residues. Germline CDR1 and CDR2: MDHEN and SYDVKM.

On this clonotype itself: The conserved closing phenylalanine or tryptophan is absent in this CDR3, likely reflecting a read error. The CDR3 is CASGLGLVAGGPNEQFL. CDR3 DNA: TGTGCCAGCGGCTTAGGTCTGGTAGCAGGAGGGCCGAATGAGCAGTTCCTC. The gene calls are TRBV11-2 and TRBJ2-1; tentatively, D is TRBD2 (6 bases). Germline assignment: CDR1 SGHAT and CDR2 FQNNGV. The length of the CDR3 is 17 residues.

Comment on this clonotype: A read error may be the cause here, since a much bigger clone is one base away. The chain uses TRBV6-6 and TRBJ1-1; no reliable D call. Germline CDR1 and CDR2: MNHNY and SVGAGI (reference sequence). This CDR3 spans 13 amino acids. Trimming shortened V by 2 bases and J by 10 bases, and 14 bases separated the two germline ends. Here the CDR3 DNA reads TGTGCCAGCAGTTACCCAGAAGCGTTAGTAGCTTTCTTT. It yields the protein CASSYPEALVAFF.

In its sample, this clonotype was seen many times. In DNA, the CDR3 is TGTGCCAGCAGCCGGCCGGCGGGGGCATTGGAAAAACTGTTTTTT. Translating it yields CASSRPAGALEKLFF. The rearrangement links TRBV14 to TRBJ1-4, with D maybe TRBD1 (6 bases). The CDR3 sequence is 15 residues long. Trimming cost V 4 bases and J 8 bases, with 17 bases left between them. Germline V lookup: CDR1 SGHDN, CDR2 FVKESK.

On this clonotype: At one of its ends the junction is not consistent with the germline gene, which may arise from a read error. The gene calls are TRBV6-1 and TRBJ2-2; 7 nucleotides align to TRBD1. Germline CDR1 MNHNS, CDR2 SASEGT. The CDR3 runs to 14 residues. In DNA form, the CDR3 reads TGTGCCAGCAGGCAGGACAGGAACACCGGGGAGCTGGTTTTT. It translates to CASRQDRNTGELVF.

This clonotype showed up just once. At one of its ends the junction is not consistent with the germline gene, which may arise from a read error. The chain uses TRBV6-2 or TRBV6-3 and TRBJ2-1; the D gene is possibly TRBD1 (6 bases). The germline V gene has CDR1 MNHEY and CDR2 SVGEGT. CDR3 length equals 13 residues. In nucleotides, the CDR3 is TGTGCCAACAGGGTGACTGCGAACAATGAGCAGTTCTTT. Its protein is CANRVTANNEQFF.

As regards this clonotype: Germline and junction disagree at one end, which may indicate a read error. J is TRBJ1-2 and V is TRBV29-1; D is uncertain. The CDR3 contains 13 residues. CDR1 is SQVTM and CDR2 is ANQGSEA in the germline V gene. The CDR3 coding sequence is TGCAGTGTTGACGGCGGGAGCGACTATGGCTACACCTTC. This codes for CSVDGGSDYGYTF. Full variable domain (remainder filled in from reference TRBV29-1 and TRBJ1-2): SAVISQKPSRDICQRGTSLTIQCQVDSQVTMMFWYRQQPGQSLTLIATANQGSEATYESGFVIDKFPISRPNLTFSTLTVSNMSPEDSSIYLCSVDGGSDYGYTFGSGTRLTVV.